This T cell receptor (beta chain) was documented in a study of OX40 agonist ivuxolimab in advanced cancers. Using immunoSEQ multiplex PCR, the repertoire was profiled, and TCRdb retains in-frame clones only, with some absent. Among 83,000 or so clones listed, under 90% were seen once. The CDR3 has 13 amino acids. V shed 7 bases, J shed 7 bases, and the junction held 9 bases outside the gene matches. Per the germline V gene, CDR1 is SQVTM and CDR2 is ANQGSEA. Sample: CD4+ or CD8+ T cells sorted from blood, taken in a trial of the OX40 agonist ivuxolimab. This clonotype was sampled from an adult with an advanced solid tumor such as melanoma, head and neck, liver or kidney cancer. The chain has TRBV29-1 and TRBJ2-2, with TRBD1 matching over 7 bases. CDR3: CSAAKGAGGELFF. DNA for the CDR3: TGCAGCGCCGCTAAGGGGGCGGGCGGGGAGCTGTTTTTT.